This TCR beta chain was identified in a study of shared clonotypes between healthy human individuals. Spread over ten immunoSEQ deep assay plates, unsorted PBMC DNA underwent sequencing. In the source study's methods: ImmunoSEQ sequences covered only the junction and lacked quality scores; filtering therefore differed. Assay used: immunoSEQ multiplex PCR; TCRdb lists only in-frame clones, some missing. The V and J calls and clone size are taken from that table; D and trimming were inferred from the DNA. The table shows some 490,000 clones, with approximately 82% occurring only once. This clone has just one count. Germline V CDR1 and CDR2: SGHRS, YFSETQ. CDR3 size: 14 residues. The V gene lost 0 bases and the J gene lost 4 bases, with 10 bases spanning the gap. Adults of Caucasian background living in Nashville, Tennessee made up all donors. Extraction of genomic DNA in unsorted samples used about 90 million PBMCs.

Material for sequencing was PBMCs. The rearrangement links TRBV5-1 to TRBJ1-1, with D perhaps matching TRBD1 (6 bases). The receptor's source is a middle-aged woman in good health. Some clones in this sample may be carry-over from other donors' samples. The CDR3 sequence is CASSLGGLRTEAFF. The CDR3 nucleotides are TGCGCCAGCAGCTTGGGGGGGCTGCGCACTGAAGCTTTCTTT. Based on the CDR3 plus reference TRBV5-1 and TRBJ1-1, the full variable domain is KAGVTQTPRYLIKTRGQQVTLSCSPISGHRSVSWYQQTPGQGLQFLFEYFSETQRNKGNFPGRFSGRQFSNSRSEMNVSTLELGDSALYLCASSLGGLRTEAFFGQGTRLTVV.